The 8 T cell receptor beta chains below were found in one sample sequenced in a study of T cell responses to AZD1222 COVID-19 vaccine. The assay was immunoSEQ multiplex PCR, and TCRdb's table has in-frame clones only and misses some. Of 150,000 or so clones detected, about 95% appear once; the ten largest clones hold about 0.64%. Here the sequenced sample was peripheral blood, taken on day 0 of AZD1222 vaccination. The receptor source for this set is an adult in good health.

The chain joins TRBV6-5 to TRBJ1-5; D remains unclear. This CDR3 comprises 13 residues. The germline V and J ends were trimmed by 7 bases and 6 bases, with 13 bases remaining between them. Germline CDR1 and CDR2: MNHEY and SVGAGI. Here the CDR3 reads CASTEDGFQPQHF. Here the CDR3 DNA reads TGTGCCAGCACCGAGGACGGGTTTCAGCCCCAGCATTTT.

The CDR3 reads CAIKRDYEQYF. The CDR3 nucleotides are TGTGCCATCAAAAGGGACTACGAGCAGTACTTC. This chain connects TRBV10-3 to TRBJ2-7; no definite D call. Germline V gives CDR1 ENHRY, CDR2 SYGVKD. The CDR3 consists of 11 residues. V shed 7 bases and J shed 3 bases, with 7 bases lying between them.

This chain uses TRBV2 with TRBJ1-5; TRBD1 matches 8 bases. Germline V gives CDR1 SNHLY, CDR2 FYNNEI. This CDR3 spans 15 amino acids. Trimming removed 8 bases from V and 1 base from J; junction bases left unmatched: 7. This CDR3 reads CASRTGIGSNQPQHF. Written as DNA, the CDR3 is TGTGCCAGCCGGACAGGGATAGGCAGCAATCAGCCCCAGCATTTT.

This chain connects TRBV19 to TRBJ2-3; the D gene is possibly TRBD1 (6 bases). Trimming removed 7 bases at V and 1 base at J, with 15 bases between. CDR1 and CDR2 from the germline V gene are LNHDA and SQIVND (reference sequence). This CDR3 is built from 15 residues. In DNA form, the CDR3 reads TGTGCCAGTAACCTACAGGGTGACGGCACAGATACGCAGTATTTT. As protein: CASNLQGDGTDTQYF.

The chain couples TRBV19 to TRBJ2-3; D possibly corresponds to TRBD2 (6 bases). Between the trimmed V and J ends, which lost 5 bases and 0 bases, there was a span of 12 bases. This CDR3 spans 15 amino acids. Germline CDR1 reads LNHDA; CDR2 reads SQIVND (reference sequence). CDR3 bases: TGTGCCAGTAGTCTCGTGGGGACTAGCACAGATACGCAGTATTTT. Its translation: CASSLVGTSTDTQYF. The full variable domain, with the rest looked up from reference TRBV19 and TRBJ2-3, is DGGITQSPKYLFRKEGQNVTLSCEQNLNHDAMYWYRQDPGQGLRLIYYSQIVNDFQKGDIAEGYSVSREKKESFPLTVTSAQKNPTAFYLCASSLVGTSTDTQYFGPGTRLTVL.

The gene calls are TRBV3-1 (or the pseudogene TRBV3-2) and TRBJ2-5; no reliable D call. The CDR3 consists of 12 residues. CDR1 and CDR2 from the germline V gene are LGHDT and YNNKEL (reference sequence). V gave up 1 base and J gave up 3 bases, with 3 bases separating them. CDR3 residues: CASSQVKETQYF. As DNA, the CDR3 is TGTGCCAGCAGCCAAGTTAAAGAGACCCAGTACTTC.

The rearrangement uses TRBV4-1 and TRBJ1-1; a weak D match, TRBD1 (6 bases). CDR1 is MGHRA and CDR2 is YSYEKL in the germline V gene. With 0 bases removed from V and 0 bases from J, the gap between germline ends came to 14 bases. The CDR3 has 17 residues. As DNA, the CDR3 is TGCGCCAGCAGCCAAGATCAAGGGGGGAGAATGAACACTGAAGCTTTCTTT. Translated: CASSQDQGGRMNTEAFF.

The rearrangement joins TRBV3-1 (or the pseudogene TRBV3-2) to TRBJ2-7; 10 bases align to TRBD2. V was pared by 4 bases and J by 1 base, with 7 bases of the junction left unmatched. CDR3 length: 16 amino acids. Looked up from germline, CDR1 is LGHDT and CDR2 is YNNKEL (reference sequence). The CDR3 DNA reads as TGTGCCAGCAGCCTCAGCGGGAGGGATCCTTCCTACGAGCAGTACTTC. It is translated as CASSLSGRDPSYEQYF.